This T cell receptor beta chain was recorded in a study of CD8 T cells in ankylosing spondylitis. This clonotype appeared a few times. Its cognate antigen is unknown. Study-wide findings and caveats: Made up of fewer than ten highly homologous variants, a TCR beta motif appeared characteristic of ankylosing spondylitis blood. Researchers report that disease-linked clones proved CD8+ and relatively rare in peripheral blood.

Germline V gene sequence: CDR1 ENHRY, CDR2 SYGVKD. V lost 3 bases, J lost 0 bases, and 15 bases lay in between. CDR3 length equals 16 residues. Preparation of TCR beta libraries was done by quantitative 5'-RACE with molecular barcodes. Using its own MiXCR run on the 5' RACE reads, TCRdb lists one record per CDR3 protein. This sample has under 850,000 distinct CDR3 sequences, with roughly 19% found just once. The source material was blood, either unsorted or a sorted T cell fraction (not recorded which). This rearrangement joins TRBV10-3 to TRBJ2-7, with D possibly matching TRBD2 (5 bases). The source of this sequence is a male donor with ankylosing spondylitis. The CDR3 region has the DNA TGTGCCATCAGTGACACGGGGATGAAGGGCTCCTACGAGCAGTACTTC. It is translated as CAISDTGMKGSYEQYF.